Below, 10 T cell receptor beta chains from the same sample are listed, as sequenced in a study of blood T cell repertoires in COVID-19. Using immunoSEQ multiplex PCR, the repertoire was profiled, and TCRdb retains in-frame clones only, with some absent. This sample yields 250,000 to 300,000 clones, of which 80% to 90% are seen a single time; under 2.5% belongs to the top ten. The sample consisted of PBMCs or T cells enriched from blood (not recorded which). The receptors were gathered from a woman in her 50s who had recovered from COVID-19.

The chain recombines TRBV19 with TRBJ2-1, with 13 positions matching TRBD2. The CDR3 has 15 residues. Germline CDR1 reads LNHDA; CDR2 reads SQIVND (reference sequence). The ends lost 9 bases at V and 8 bases at J; junction bases unmatched: 10. This CDR3 reads CASRPPGLAGDEQFF. The DNA for the CDR3 is TGTGCCAGCCGTCCACCTGGACTAGCGGGAGATGAGCAGTTCTTC. Filled out from reference TRBV19 and TRBJ2-1, the complete variable domain reads DGGITQSPKYLFRKEGQNVTLSCEQNLNHDAMYWYRQDPGQGLRLIYYSQIVNDFQKGDIAEGYSVSREKKESFPLTVTSAQKNPTAFYLCASRPPGLAGDEQFFGPGTRLTVL.

Only one count was recorded for this clone. V is TRBV3-1 (or the pseudogene TRBV3-2) and J is TRBJ1-2; 9 bases are a match to TRBD1. The J segment lost 4 bases and the V segment lost 4 bases, leaving 7 bases of the junction unmatched. The CDR3 extends over 15 amino acids. Germline CDR1 is LGHDT and CDR2 is YNNKEL (reference sequence). CDR3 coding DNA: TGTGCCAGCAGCCTCACAGGGGGCAGACGCTATGGCTACACCTTC. It is translated as CASSLTGGRRYGYTF.

CDR3 DNA: TGTGCCAGCAGTGCGGGACCCTACAATGAGCAGTTCTTC. It codes for CASSAGPYNEQFF. The V gene is TRBV6-2 or TRBV6-3, the J gene TRBJ2-1; tentatively, D is TRBD2 (6 bases). The CDR3 length is 13 residues. V dropped 5 bases and J dropped 2 bases, with 7 bases sitting between them. Germline V CDR1 and CDR2: MNHEY, SVGEGT.

The J gene is TRBJ1-2, the V gene TRBV28; possible D gene TRBD1, 6 bases. Germline V gene sequence: CDR1 MDHEN, CDR2 SYDVKM. The CDR3 spans 16 residues. V dropped 5 bases and J dropped 4 bases, with 20 bases sitting between them. This CDR3 is CASSRVGGAGSYGYTF. The CDR3 DNA follows: TGTGCCAGCAGTCGCGTCGGGGGGGCCGGGAGCTATGGCTACACCTTC.

The CDR3 sequence is CARSTGSGGYTF. The CDR3 coding sequence is TGTGCCAGGTCGACAGGGTCCGGAGGCTACACCTTC. The rearrangement uses TRBV2 and TRBJ1-2; 7 bases are shared with TRBD1. The J segment lost 8 bases and the V segment lost 9 bases, leaving 9 bases of the junction unmatched. Germline CDR1 is SNHLY and CDR2 is FYNNEI. The CDR3 has 12 residues.

V gene TRBV5-1 combines with J gene TRBJ1-3; 9 bases are shared with TRBD1. Germline CDR1 SGHRS, CDR2 YFSETQ. Trimming at V came to 0 bases and at J to 3 bases, leaving 25 bases not matched to a gene. The CDR3 covers 23 residues. The CDR3 DNA is TGCGCCAGCAGCTTGGAACCTTTATGGGGCTTGTCGTGGGACAGGGAAAGTGGAAACACCATATATTTT. Residues: CASSLEPLWGLSWDRESGNTIYF.

The chain carries TRBV28 and TRBJ2-2, with D possibly being TRBD1 (6 bases). The CDR3 consists of 20 residues. V was shortened by 7 bases and J by 0 bases, with 27 bases between the two germline ends. Germline V CDR1 and CDR2: MDHEN, SYDVKM. CDR3 nucleotides: TGTGCCAGCATGGGAGAGCCTCTTTGGACAGAGCGCGCGAACACCGGGGAGCTGTTTTTT. This sequence encodes CASMGEPLWTERANTGELFF.

V is TRBV7-9 and J is TRBJ1-6, with 7 bases fitting TRBD1. The V and J ends lost 5 bases and 5 bases, in that order; junction bases with no gene match: 3. The germline V gene has CDR1 SEHNR and CDR2 FQNEAQ (reference sequence). The CDR3 is 14 amino acids. In nucleotides, the CDR3 is TGTGCCAGCAGCCGGACAGGTGATAATTCACCCCTCCACTTT. It is translated as CASSRTGDNSPLHF. Drawing the rest from reference TRBV7-9 and TRBJ1-6, the complete variable domain is DTGVSQNPRHKITKRGQNVTFRCDPISEHNRLYWYRQTLGQGPEFLTYFQNEAQLEKSRLLSDRFSAERPKGSFSTLEIQRTEQGDSAMYLCASSRTGDNSPLHFGNGTRLTVT.

V and J are TRBV15 and TRBJ2-1; D remains unclear. V was clipped by 1 base and J by 5 bases, with 3 bases between them. The CDR3 has 12 residues. In germline, CDR1 is LNHNV, CDR2 YYDKDF (reference sequence). The CDR3 loop reads CATSRGDNEQFF. Written as DNA, the CDR3 is TGTGCCACCAGCAGAGGAGACAATGAGCAGTTCTTC.

V usage is TRBV28 and J usage is TRBJ2-7; 12 bases agree with TRBD2. V lost 1 base, J lost 1 base, and 2 bases stayed unmatched. From germline, CDR1 is MDHEN and CDR2 SYDVKM. The CDR3 is made up of 16 amino acids. CDR3 bases: TGTGCCAGCAGTTTATTCGGGACTAGCGGGTCCTACGAGCAGTACTTC. Its protein is CASSLFGTSGSYEQYF. The variable domain in full, with the rest retrieved from reference TRBV28 and TRBJ2-7, is DVKVTQSSRYLVKRTGEKVFLECVQDMDHENMFWYRQDPGLGLRLIYFSYDVKMKEKGDIPEGYSVSREKKERFSLILESASTNQTSMYLCASSLFGTSGSYEQYFGPGTRLTVT.